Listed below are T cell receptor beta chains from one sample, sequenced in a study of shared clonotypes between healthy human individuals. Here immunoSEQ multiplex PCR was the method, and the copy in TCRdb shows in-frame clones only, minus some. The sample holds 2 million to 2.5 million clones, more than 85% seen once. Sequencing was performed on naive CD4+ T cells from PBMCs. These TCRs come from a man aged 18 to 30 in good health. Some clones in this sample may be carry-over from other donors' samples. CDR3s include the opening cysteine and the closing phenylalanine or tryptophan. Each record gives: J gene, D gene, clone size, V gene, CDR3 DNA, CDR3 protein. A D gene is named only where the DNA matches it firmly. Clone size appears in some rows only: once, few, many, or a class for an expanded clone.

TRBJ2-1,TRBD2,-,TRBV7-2,TGTGCCAGCGGAGTTCGCGGGAGAGGCTACAATGAGCAGTTCTTC,CASGVRGRGYNEQFF
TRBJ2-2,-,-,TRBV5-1,TGCGCCAGCAGCTTTACAGCGGGCACCGGGGAGCTGTTTTTT,CASSFTAGTGELFF
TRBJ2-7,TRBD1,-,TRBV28,TGTGCCAGCATTCGACAGGGCCCTAACTCCTACGAGCAGTACTTC,CASIRQGPNSYEQYF
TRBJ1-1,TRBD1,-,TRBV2,TGTGCCAGCAATGGACAGGGGGCCTCTGAAGCTTTCTTT,CASNGQGASEAFF
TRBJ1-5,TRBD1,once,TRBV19,TGTGCCAGTAGTACTGGGCTCCAGGGGGCGAGTCAGCCCCAGCATTTT,CASSTGLQGASQPQHF
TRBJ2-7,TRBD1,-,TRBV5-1,TGCGCCAGCAGCTTGATGACAGGGTCCTACGAGCAGTACTTC,CASSLMTGSYEQYF
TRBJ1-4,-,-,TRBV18,TGTGCCAGCTCACCTCGAGTGAATGAAAAACTGTTTTTT,CASSPRVNEKLFF
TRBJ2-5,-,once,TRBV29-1,TGCAGCGTTGCGTTGTCAGACCAAGAGACCCAGTACTTC,CSVALSDQETQYF
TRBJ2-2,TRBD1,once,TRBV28,TGTGCCAGCAGCTTGAATCCGGGACAGGTCCAACACGGGGAGCTGTTTTTT,CASSLNPGQVQHGELFF
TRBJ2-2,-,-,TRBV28,TGTGCCAGCAAACCCGACCTGAACACCGGGGAGCTGTTTTTT,CASKPDLNTGELFF
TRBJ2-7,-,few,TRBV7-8,TGTGCCAGCAGCCTTCAGTACGAGCAGTACTTC,CASSLQYEQYF
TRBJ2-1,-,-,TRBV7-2,TGTGCCAGCAGCCCCGGTTGGGCTCTTGGCGAGCAGTTCTTC,CASSPGWALGEQFF
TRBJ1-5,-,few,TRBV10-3,TGTGCCATCAGTGAGTCGACGAATCAGCCCCAGCATTTT,CAISESTNQPQHF
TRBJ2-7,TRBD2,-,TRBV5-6,TGTGCCAGCACCTTGGGGCTAGCGGGAGCCTACGAGCAGTACTTC,CASTLGLAGAYEQYF
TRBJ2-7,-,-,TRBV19,TGTGCCAGTAGCTACCTCGGGGGACATAACTACGAGCAGTACTTC,CASSYLGGHNYEQYF
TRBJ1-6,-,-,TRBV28,TGTGCCAGCAGGACCGGGACTCGTAATTCACCCCTCCACTTT,CASRTGTRNSPLHF